The clone carrying this T cell receptor (beta chain) appeared a single time. This specimen comes from a study of metastatic and nonmetastatic thyroid tumors. Looking at the study overall: It was across blood and tumor or nodule tissue from malignant and benign thyroid patients that repertoires were compared.

TCRdb reassembled clones from the PCR reads with MiXCR. The repertoire holds over 35,000 clones, with around 17% as singletons. Treatment of any kind had been given to no patient before thyroid surgery. The CDR3 is 15 residues long. Trimming cost V 6 bases and J 0 bases, with 13 bases left between them. Germline V gene data show CDR1 as SGHRS and CDR2 as YFSETQ. The TCR originated in a female donor with papillary thyroid cancer or a benign thyroid nodule (not recorded which). Some clones in this sample may be carry-over from other donors' samples. This rearrangement joins TRBV5-1 to TRBJ1-5, with D unresolved. The source material was tumor tissue. DNA for the CDR3: TGCGCCAGCATGCATGGGCCGAATAGCAATCAGCCCCAGCATTTT. Amino acids: CASMHGPNSNQPQHF.